This TCR beta chain was obtained from a study of blood T cell repertoires in COVID-19. For the study at large: The United States, Italy and Spain supplied acute and convalescent COVID-19 samples.

The length of the CDR3 is 15 residues. Trimming took off 7 bases at V and 2 bases at J, with 15 bases between the two ends. Germline V gene sequence: CDR1 MNHEY, CDR2 SMNVEV (reference sequence). Original data processing: Counts of nucleated cells, estimated from reference gene primer amplification, were obtained. Profiling relied on immunoSEQ multiplex PCR, and the TCRdb table lists in-frame clones only, not all of them. The DNA was the basis for D and trimming; V, J and clone size are from that table. The sample has 290,000 or so clones; roughly 87% are singletons. The sequencing sample was made of peripheral blood. The chain joins TRBV27 to TRBJ2-1, with unresolved D. The sequence derives from a man aged 18-30 years with active or convalescent COVID-19. The CDR3 protein is CASTITKSAYNEQFF. Written as DNA, the CDR3 is TGTGCCAGCACCATAACTAAGTCCGCCTACAATGAGCAGTTCTTC.